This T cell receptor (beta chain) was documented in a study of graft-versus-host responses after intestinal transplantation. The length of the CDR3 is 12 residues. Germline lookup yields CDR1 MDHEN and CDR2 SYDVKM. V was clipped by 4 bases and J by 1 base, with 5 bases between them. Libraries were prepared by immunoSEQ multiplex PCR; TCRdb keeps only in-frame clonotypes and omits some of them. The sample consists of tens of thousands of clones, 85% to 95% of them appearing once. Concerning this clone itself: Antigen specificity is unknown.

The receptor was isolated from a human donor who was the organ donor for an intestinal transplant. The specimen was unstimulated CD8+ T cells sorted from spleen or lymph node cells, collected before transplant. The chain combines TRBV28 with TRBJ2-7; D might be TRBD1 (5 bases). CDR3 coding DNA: TGTGCCAGCAGTTCAGGGTCCTACGAGCAGTACTTC. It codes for CASSSGSYEQYF. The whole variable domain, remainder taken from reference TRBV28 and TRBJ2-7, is DVKVTQSSRYLVKRTGEKVFLECVQDMDHENMFWYRQDPGLGLRLIYFSYDVKMKEKGDIPEGYSVSREKKERFSLILESASTNQTSMYLCASSSGSYEQYFGPGTRLTVT.